Described below is a single T cell receptor (beta chain) sequence and its context. The antigen is undetermined. This specimen comes from a study of cytomegalovirus exposure and HLA in healthy donors. The germline V and J ends were trimmed by 7 bases and 10 bases, with 19 bases remaining between them. This CDR3 is built from 13 residues. Germline V gene sequence: CDR1 MNHNS, CDR2 SASEGT. Donors counted as nominally healthy when sampled, yet unrecorded immune exposures were likely. The study ran its PCR with 60 Vbeta and 13 Jbeta primers. The data were produced by immunoSEQ multiplex PCR, yet TCRdb's version contains in-frame clones alone and is incomplete. The data hold tens of thousands of clones, with about 72% observed a single time. Points from the study as a whole: TCR beta chain V- and J-gene trimming was linked, in a later analysis, to a missense variant in DCLRE1C. The classifier, whose performance was assessed in both the original and validation cohorts, reportedly diagnosed cytomegalovirus status with high specificity and sensitivity.

Sequenced: PBMCs. This chain uses TRBV6-1 with TRBJ1-1; possibly TRBD1 for D (6 bases). This receptor was identified in a man aged 45 to 65 in good health and CMV-seropositive. CDR3 loop: CASTPDGGLGAFF. CDR3 sequence (DNA): TGTGCCAGCACCCCCGACGGGGGGCTCGGAGCTTTCTTT.